These 24 T cell receptor beta chains were all obtained from the same sample, sequenced in a study of blood T cell repertoires in COVID-19. The method was immunoSEQ multiplex PCR; TCRdb's version includes in-frame clones alone and lacks a portion of them. The sample yields over 200,000 clones, roughly 84% seen once. The sample taken for sequencing was peripheral blood. The receptors stem from a man between 50 and 59 years old with active or convalescent COVID-19.

The chain links TRBV7-2 to TRBJ1-1, with D maybe TRBD1 (6 bases). The V gene lost 5 bases and the J gene lost 10 bases, with 14 bases spanning the gap. The CDR3 loop spans 12 amino acids. In germline, CDR1 is SGHTA, CDR2 FQGNSA. The CDR3 reads CASSRQGGVAFF. The CDR3 nucleotides read TGTGCCAGCAGCCGCCAAGGGGGAGTAGCTTTCTTT.

The chain uses TRBV5-6 and TRBJ1-4, with 10 bases matching TRBD1. Losses at the gene ends were 4 bases for V and 7 bases for J; bases not matched to a gene: 7. Germline values: CDR1 SGHDT, CDR2 YYEEEE. The length of the CDR3 is 15 residues. Here the CDR3 reads CASSLRTGGTEKLFF. In DNA, the CDR3 is TGTGCCAGCAGCCTAAGGACAGGGGGAACTGAAAAACTGTTTTTT.

This rearrangement joins TRBV28 to TRBJ1-6; D might be TRBD1 (5 bases). The CDR3 loop spans 15 amino acids. Trimming removed 10 bases from V and 0 bases from J, with 13 bases in between. Germline-derived CDR1 and CDR2 are MDHEN and SYDVKM. The CDR3 is CATTGGGSYNSPLHF. CDR3 nucleotide sequence: TGTGCCACTACGGGGGGGGGCTCCTATAATTCACCCCTCCACTTT. Using reference TRBV28 and TRBJ1-6 for the parts outside the CDR3, the full variable domain is DVKVTQSSRYLVKRTGEKVFLECVQDMDHENMFWYRQDPGLGLRLIYFSYDVKMKEKGDIPEGYSVSREKKERFSLILESASTNQTSMYLCATTGGGSYNSPLHFGNGTRLTVT.

This sequence joins TRBV27 and TRBJ2-5, with 7 bases matching TRBD1. Germline CDR1 MNHEY, CDR2 SMNVEV (reference sequence). Unmatched junction bases numbered 5, after V lost 6 bases and J lost 4 bases. This CDR3 has 13 residues. The CDR3 nucleotides read TGTGCCAGCAGCGACAGGGTTGGAGAGACCCAGTACTTC. This gives the protein CASSDRVGETQYF.

V usage is TRBV25-1 and J usage is TRBJ2-3; TRBD1 matches at 10 bases. The CDR3 is 14 residues long. Germline values: CDR1 MGHDK, CDR2 SYGVNS. V lost 5 bases, J lost 4 bases, and 3 bases stayed unmatched. CDR3 sequence: CASSWDRGADTQYF. The CDR3 DNA follows: TGTGCCAGCAGTTGGGACAGGGGAGCAGATACGCAGTATTTT.

The J gene is TRBJ1-5, the V gene TRBV5-8, with TRBD1 matching 11 bases. There are 16 residues in the CDR3. V lost 3 bases and J lost 3; bases outside the gene matches: 5. From germline, CDR1 is SGHTS and CDR2 YDEGEE. For the CDR3, the DNA is TGTGCCAGCAGCTACCGGGACAGGGGGGTCAATCAGCCCCAGCATTTT. Its protein is CASSYRDRGVNQPQHF.

This chain joins TRBV5-1 and TRBJ1-1; D ambiguous. This CDR3 is built from 13 residues. V was clipped by 0 bases and J by 2 bases, with 5 bases between them. Looked up from germline, CDR1 is SGHRS and CDR2 is YFSETQ. CDR3 region: CASSLERNTEAFF. CDR3 nucleotides: TGCGCCAGCAGCTTGGAGAGAAACACTGAAGCTTTCTTT.

This clone was seen only a few times. The chain has TRBV4-2 and TRBJ1-6; 9 bases are shared with TRBD1. In germline, CDR1 is LGHNA, CDR2 YNFKEQ. The CDR3 loop spans 17 amino acids. The ends lost 2 bases at V and 7 bases at J; junction bases unmatched: 9. This CDR3 reads CASSQLFTGGRNSPLHF. As DNA, the CDR3 is TGTGCCAGCAGCCAACTCTTCACAGGGGGCAGAAATTCACCCCTCCACTTT.

This clone was found many times. The chain carries TRBV6-5 and TRBJ2-7, with 8 bases fitting TRBD1. The CDR3 length is 14 residues. Trimming removed 4 bases from V and 3 bases from J; junction bases left unmatched: 5. Germline values: CDR1 MNHEY, CDR2 SVGAGI. This CDR3 reads CASSSTRGHYEQYF. CDR3 coding DNA: TGTGCCAGCAGTTCCACCAGGGGGCACTACGAGCAGTACTTC.

This clone was seen only a few times. CDR3 nucleotide sequence: TGCGCCAGCAGCTTGGCCGGGTCAGGGGGTAGGTCTGAAGCTTTCTTT. Protein product: CASSLAGSGGRSEAFF. The V call is TRBV5-1, the J call TRBJ1-1, with 7 bases fitting TRBD1. This CDR3 is built from 16 residues. The germline CDR1 and CDR2 sequences are SGHRS and YFSETQ. Trimming took 0 bases from V and 6 from J; bases not matched to a gene: 11.

The genes are TRBV30 and TRBJ2-2; D is undetermined. V was trimmed by 2 bases and J by 10 bases, leaving 5 bases between them. Germline V gives CDR1 GTSNPN, CDR2 SVGIG (reference sequence). The CDR3 loop spans 10 amino acids. In DNA, the CDR3 is TGTGCCTGGAGTCAGGTGGAGCTGTTTTTT. Protein sequence: CAWSQVELFF.

This chain joins TRBV28 and TRBJ1-2; 8 nucleotides match TRBD1. The CDR3 runs 14 residues. V was pared by 5 bases and J by 4 bases, with 6 bases of the junction left unmatched. Germline CDR1 and CDR2: MDHEN and SYDVKM. The CDR3 spells CASSPGQVIYGYTF. The CDR3 DNA reads TGTGCCAGCAGTCCGGGACAGGTTATCTATGGCTACACCTTC.

The J gene is TRBJ1-5, the V gene TRBV19; D is possibly TRBD1 (5 bases). Germline V CDR1 and CDR2: LNHDA, SQIVND (reference sequence). V was cut by 3 bases and J by 5 bases, with 11 bases left in between. CDR3 length equals 14 residues. The CDR3 sequence: CASSIRGGDQPQHF. In DNA form, the CDR3 reads TGTGCCAGTAGTATTAGGGGAGGGGATCAGCCCCAGCATTTT.

This chain joins TRBV7-3 and TRBJ1-2, with 10 positions matching TRBD1. Trimming cost V 5 bases and J 7 bases; bases outside gene matches: 7. In germline, CDR1 is SGHTA, CDR2 FQGTGA. The CDR3 contains 14 residues. The CDR3 loop is CASSQLGQGGGYTF. As DNA, the CDR3 is TGTGCCAGCAGCCAACTAGGACAGGGGGGTGGCTACACCTTC.

The chain has TRBV28 and TRBJ2-5; perhaps TRBD1 as D (6 bases). CDR1 MDHEN and CDR2 SYDVKM come from the germline V gene. The ends were cut back, 5 bases at V and 5 bases at J, with 21 bases in the middle. The CDR3 is 16 residues long. The CDR3, as DNA: TGTGCCAGCAGTAGAGACACTCAGGGGTTCGGGGAGACCCAGTACTTC. Its translation is CASSRDTQGFGETQYF.

The rearrangement uses TRBV7-6 and TRBJ2-1; 9 bases match TRBD1. This CDR3 is built from 16 residues. Germline lookup yields CDR1 SGHVS and CDR2 FNYEAQ. With 5 bases clipped from V and 4 bases from J, the junction kept 9 bases outside the gene matches. For the CDR3, the DNA is TGTGCCAGCAGCCCGGGGACAGGGACAACTTACAATGAGCAGTTCTTC. It is translated as CASSPGTGTTYNEQFF.

The rearrangement uses TRBV7-2 and TRBJ2-6; 8 bases match TRBD1. Trimming took 3 bases from V and 0 from J; bases not matched to a gene: 7. CDR1 SGHTA and CDR2 FQGNSA come from the germline V gene. This CDR3 region has 18 residues. The CDR3 sequence is CASSLRGTGTSGANVLTF. The CDR3, as DNA: TGTGCCAGCAGCTTGAGGGGGACAGGCACCTCTGGGGCCAACGTCCTGACTTTC. Filled out from reference TRBV7-2 and TRBJ2-6, the complete variable domain reads GAGVSQSPSNKVTEKGKDVELRCDPISGHTALYWYRQSLGQGLEFLIYFQGNSAPDKSGLPSDRFSAERTGGSVSTLTIQRTQQEDSAVYLCASSLRGTGTSGANVLTFGAGSRLTVL.

This clone appeared a few times. This chain connects TRBV7-2 to TRBJ1-4, with D possibly TRBD1 on 5 matching bases. The CDR3 length is 15 residues. The germline V gene has CDR1 SGHTA and CDR2 FQGNSA. Trimming cost V 4 bases and J 7 bases, with 16 bases left between them. The CDR3 here is CASSWGRGEGEKLFF. CDR3 bases: TGTGCCAGCAGCTGGGGTCGAGGGGAGGGTGAAAAACTGTTTTTT.

The chain recombines TRBV6-6 with TRBJ2-3; the D gene is possibly TRBD1 (6 bases). From germline, CDR1 is MNHNY and CDR2 SVGAGI (reference sequence). The length of the CDR3 is 15 residues. Between the trimmed V and J ends, which lost 2 bases and 4 bases, there was a span of 13 bases. The CDR3 spells CASSYRRGGADTQYF. CDR3 nucleotide sequence: TGTGCCAGCAGTTACCGCCGAGGGGGAGCAGATACGCAGTATTTT.

V is TRBV5-1 and J is TRBJ2-7, with TRBD1 matching over 12 bases. Germline CDR1 is SGHRS and CDR2 is YFSETQ. CDR3 length equals 17 residues. V shed 0 bases, J shed 7 bases, and the junction held 11 bases outside the gene matches. This CDR3 reads CASSLEGGGQGAGEQYF. CDR3 DNA sequence: TGCGCCAGCAGCTTGGAGGGGGGGGGACAGGGGGCCGGAGAGCAGTACTTC.

The chain couples TRBV12-5 to TRBJ1-1, with a tentative D call TRBD1 (5 bases). Per germline, CDR1 LGHNT and CDR2 FRNRAP. This CDR3 is 14 amino acids long. Trimming stripped 4 bases from V and 1 base from J, with 10 bases between. The CDR3 bases are TGTGCTAGTGGTTGGGGCCTTTCGAACACTGAAGCTTTCTTT. This gives the protein CASGWGLSNTEAFF.

This chain uses TRBV11-1 with TRBJ2-7; maybe TRBD1 (6 bases). Trimming stripped 4 bases from V and 5 bases from J, with 15 bases between. Germline CDR1 SGHAT, CDR2 FQDESV (reference sequence). CDR3 size: 14 residues. CDR3 protein: CASSSDRPRDEQYF. The CDR3 bases are TGTGCCAGCAGCTCCGACAGGCCGCGTGACGAGCAGTACTTC. Full variable domain (outside the CDR3, taken from reference TRBV11-1 and TRBJ2-7): EAEVAQSPRYKITEKSQAVAFWCDPISGHATLYWYRQILGQGPELLVQFQDESVVDDSQLPKDRFSAERLKGVDSTLKIQPAELGDSAMYLCASSSDRPRDEQYFGPGTRLTVT.

This chain connects TRBV5-5 to TRBJ2-6, with 8 bases aligning to TRBD1. CDR1 and CDR2 from the germline V gene are SGHKS and YYEKEE (reference sequence). The CDR3 covers 17 residues. The V and J ends lost 0 bases and 3 bases, in that order; junction bases with no gene match: 5. The CDR3 DNA follows: TGTGCCAGCAGCTTGGTGGACAGGGCGCGTGGGGCCAACGTCCTGACTTTC. Amino acid sequence: CASSLVDRARGANVLTF.

The V call is TRBV15, the J call TRBJ1-2, with 7 bases fitting TRBD1. The J segment lost 3 bases and the V segment lost 0 bases, leaving 10 bases of the junction unmatched. The CDR3 is 17 residues long. Germline CDR1 reads LNHNV; CDR2 reads YYDKDF (reference sequence). CDR3 sequence reads: CATSRDHIPGTDYGYTF. The CDR3 DNA reads TGTGCCACCAGCAGAGACCATATTCCCGGGACAGACTATGGCTACACCTTC.